This record looks at one T cell receptor (beta chain) sequence and its context. The germline V gene has CDR1 LGHNA and CDR2 YSLEER. J gave up 4 bases and V 1 base, and 7 bases lay outside the gene matches. The CDR3 totals 16 residues. This specimen belongs to a study of blood T cell repertoires in COVID-19. Whole-study context: COVID-19 samples, acute and convalescent, were from the United States, Italy and Spain.

The method was immunoSEQ multiplex PCR; TCRdb's version includes in-frame clones alone and lacks a portion of them. The repertoire has some 140,000 clones, 80% to 85% of them found once; the top ten carry around 5.5%. Sequences were obtained from PBMCs or T cells enriched from blood (not recorded which). The TCR comes from a man aged 35 to 55 with acute COVID-19. V is TRBV4-3 and J is TRBJ1-3; 7 bases align to TRBD1. The CDR3 DNA follows: TGCGCCAGCAGCCAAGGACAGGGAACGCTCGGAAACACCATATATTTT. Translating gives CASSQGQGTLGNTIYF.